The present TCR beta chain was sequenced within a study of T cell clones after liver transplantation. Overall study context: Post-transplant blood was tracked for graft-donor-reactive T cell clones identified in a pre-transplant mixed lymphocyte reaction. Tolerance: complete withdrawal held at least one year, liver enzymes staying within twice normal. Findings of the study overall: The donor-reactive repertoire was only partly measurable in two subjects, lacking donor cells.

Note on this clone: Its specificity is not known.

The CDR3 is 18 residues long. V was clipped by 2 bases and J by 1 base, with 16 bases between them. Germline loops: CDR1 SGHTS, CDR2 YDEGEE. Repertoires were generated with immunoSEQ multiplex PCR, while TCRdb's copy carries only in-frame clones and drops some. The sample lists 95,000 to 130,000 clones, about nine tenths occurring once. CD3+CD4+ and CD3+CD8+ cells were FACS-sorted from thawed unstimulated PBMCs. The specimen comprised CD4+ T cells from blood, sampled 12 months after liver transplant. This clonotype originated in a human patient who received a liver transplant. The T cells may partly be graft donor cells. The chain employs TRBV5-8 and TRBJ2-6, with D perhaps TRBD1 (5 bases). As DNA, the CDR3 is TGTGCCAGCAGCTTATCCGCAGGGATCGGGTCTGGGGCCAACGTCCTGACTTTC. Encoded protein: CASSLSAGIGSGANVLTF.